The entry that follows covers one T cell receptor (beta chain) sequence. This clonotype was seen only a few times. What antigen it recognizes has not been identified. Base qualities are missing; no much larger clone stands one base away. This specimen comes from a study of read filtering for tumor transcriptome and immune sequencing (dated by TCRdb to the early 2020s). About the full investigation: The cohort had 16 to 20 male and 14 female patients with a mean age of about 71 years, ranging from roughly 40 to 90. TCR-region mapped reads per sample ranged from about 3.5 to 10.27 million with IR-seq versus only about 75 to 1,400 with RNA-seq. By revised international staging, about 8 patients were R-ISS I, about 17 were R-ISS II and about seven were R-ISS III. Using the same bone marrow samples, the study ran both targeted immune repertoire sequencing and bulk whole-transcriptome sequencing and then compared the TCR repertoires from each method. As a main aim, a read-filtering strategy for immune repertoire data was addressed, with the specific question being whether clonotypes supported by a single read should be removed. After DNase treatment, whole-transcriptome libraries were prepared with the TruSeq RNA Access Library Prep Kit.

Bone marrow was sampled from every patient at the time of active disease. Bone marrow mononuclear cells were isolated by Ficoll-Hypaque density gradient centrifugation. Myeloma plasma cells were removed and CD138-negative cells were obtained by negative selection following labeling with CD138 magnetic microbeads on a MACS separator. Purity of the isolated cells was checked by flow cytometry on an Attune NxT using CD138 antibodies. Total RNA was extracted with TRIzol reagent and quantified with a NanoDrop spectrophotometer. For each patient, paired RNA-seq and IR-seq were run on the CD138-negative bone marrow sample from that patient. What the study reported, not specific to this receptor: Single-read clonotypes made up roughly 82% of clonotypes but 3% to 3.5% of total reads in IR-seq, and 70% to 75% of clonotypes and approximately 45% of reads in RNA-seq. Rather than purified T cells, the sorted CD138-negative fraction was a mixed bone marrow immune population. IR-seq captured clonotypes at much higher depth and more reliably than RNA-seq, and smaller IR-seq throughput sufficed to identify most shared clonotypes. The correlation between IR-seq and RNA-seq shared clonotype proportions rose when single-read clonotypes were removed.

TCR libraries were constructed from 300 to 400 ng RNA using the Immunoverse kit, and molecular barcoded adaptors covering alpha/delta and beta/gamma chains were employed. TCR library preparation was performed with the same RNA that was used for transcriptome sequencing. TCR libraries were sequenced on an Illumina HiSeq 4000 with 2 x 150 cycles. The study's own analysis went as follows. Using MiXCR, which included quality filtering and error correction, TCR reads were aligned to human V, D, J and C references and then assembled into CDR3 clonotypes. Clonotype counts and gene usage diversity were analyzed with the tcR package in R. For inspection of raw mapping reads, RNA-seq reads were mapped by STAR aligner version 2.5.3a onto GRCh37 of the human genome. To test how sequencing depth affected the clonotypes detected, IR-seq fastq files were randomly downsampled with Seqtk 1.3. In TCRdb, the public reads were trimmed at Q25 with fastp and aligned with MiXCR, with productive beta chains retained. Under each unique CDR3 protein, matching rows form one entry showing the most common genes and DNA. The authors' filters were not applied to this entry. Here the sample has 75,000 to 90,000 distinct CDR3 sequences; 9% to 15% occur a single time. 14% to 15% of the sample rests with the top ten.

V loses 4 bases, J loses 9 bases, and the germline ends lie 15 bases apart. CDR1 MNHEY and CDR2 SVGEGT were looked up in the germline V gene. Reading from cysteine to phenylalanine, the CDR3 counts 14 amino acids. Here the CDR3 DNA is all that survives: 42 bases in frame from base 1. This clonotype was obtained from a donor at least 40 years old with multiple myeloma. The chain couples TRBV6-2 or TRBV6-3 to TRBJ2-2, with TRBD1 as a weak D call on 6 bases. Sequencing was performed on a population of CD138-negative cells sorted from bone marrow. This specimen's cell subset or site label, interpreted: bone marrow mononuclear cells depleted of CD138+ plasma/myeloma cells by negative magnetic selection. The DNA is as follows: TGTGCCAGCAGTTCAGGGGTGTCGGGCAGGGAGCTGTTTTTT. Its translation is CASSSGVSGRELFF.